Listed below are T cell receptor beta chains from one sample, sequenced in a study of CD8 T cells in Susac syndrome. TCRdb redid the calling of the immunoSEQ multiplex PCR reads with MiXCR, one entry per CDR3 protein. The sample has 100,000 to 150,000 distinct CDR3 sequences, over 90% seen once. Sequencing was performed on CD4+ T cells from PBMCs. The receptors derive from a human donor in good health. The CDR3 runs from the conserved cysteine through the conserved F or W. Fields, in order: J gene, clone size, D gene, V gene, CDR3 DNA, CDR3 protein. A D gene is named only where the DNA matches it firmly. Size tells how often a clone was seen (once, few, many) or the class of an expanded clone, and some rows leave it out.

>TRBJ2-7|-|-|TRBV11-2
TGTGCCAGCAGCCGTACCTCGGGCGCCGGGTCCTACGAGCAGTACTTC
CASSRTSGAGSYEQYF
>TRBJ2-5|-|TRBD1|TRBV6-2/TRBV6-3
TGTGCCAGCCGCAGGACAGGGAGAGACCAAGAGACCCAGTACTTC
CASRRTGRDQETQYF
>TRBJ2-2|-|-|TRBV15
TGTGCCACCAGCTCCAACAGGGCTTCGGGAACCGGGGAGCTGTTTTTT
CATSSNRASGTGELFF
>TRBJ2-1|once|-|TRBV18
TGTGCCAGCTCGCCAGGGGTGGAGAATGAGCAGTTCTTC
CASSPGVENEQFF
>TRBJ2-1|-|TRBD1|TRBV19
TGTGCCAGTAGTAGACAGGGCGGCAATGAGCAGTTCTTC
CASSRQGGNEQFF
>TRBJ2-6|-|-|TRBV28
TGTGCCAGCAGTTTTGTCAGAAACTCTGGGGCCAACGTCCTGACTTTC
CASSFVRNSGANVLTF
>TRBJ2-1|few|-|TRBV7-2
TGTGCCAGCAGCCCCGGGAGAAGCTACAATGAGCAGTTCTTC
CASSPGRSYNEQFF
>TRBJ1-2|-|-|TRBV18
TGTGCCAGCTCACCTGCAGGGATCGATGGCTACACCTTC
CASSPAGIDGYTF
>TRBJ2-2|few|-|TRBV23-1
TGCGCCAGCAGTCCGGTCTGGGGAGACAGAGACACCGGGGAGCTGTTTTTT
CASSPVWGDRDTGELFF
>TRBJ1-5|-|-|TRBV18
TGTGCCAGCTCACCTCTGGACAGCAATCAGCCCCAGCATTTT
CASSPLDSNQPQHF
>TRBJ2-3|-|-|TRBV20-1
TGCAGTGCTCCCACAGATACGCAGTATTTT
CSAPTDTQYF
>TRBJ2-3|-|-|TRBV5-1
TGCGCCAGCAGCTTGGTCTCCCGTGAAGTGGATACGCAGTATTTT
CASSLVSREVDTQYF
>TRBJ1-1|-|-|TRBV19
TGTGCCAGTAGTACCTTACGACAGGCCCGCACTGAAGCTTTCTTT
CASSTLRQARTEAFF
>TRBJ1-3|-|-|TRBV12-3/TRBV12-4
TGTGCCAGCACTTGGGCGGGGCTCATCTCTGGAAACACCATATATTTT
CASTWAGLISGNTIYF
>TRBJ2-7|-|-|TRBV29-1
TGCAGCGTTGTGGGACAGCCCGGGAGCTACGAGCAGTACTTC
CSVVGQPGSYEQYF
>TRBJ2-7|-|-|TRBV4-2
TGTGCCAGCAGCCTACGTAAGGACTCCTACGAGCAGTACTTC
CASSLRKDSYEQYF
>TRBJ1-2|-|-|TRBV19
TGTGCCAGTAGTCAGGAGACCCGCTATGGCTACACCTTC
CASSQETRYGYTF
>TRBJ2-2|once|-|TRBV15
TGTGCCACCAGCAGAGATCTTCCCAGGGGTGGTTCCGGGGAGCTGTTTTTT
CATSRDLPRGGSGELFF
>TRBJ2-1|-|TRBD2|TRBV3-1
TGTGCCAGCAGAGGACTAGCCGAGCAGTTCTTC
CASRGLAEQFF
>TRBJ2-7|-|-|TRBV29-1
TGCAGCGTTGCCTTACAGGGCTACGAGCAGTACTTC
CSVALQGYEQYF
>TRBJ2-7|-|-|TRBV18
TGTGCCAGCTCATCTAGCGTCAGCTCCTACGAGCAGTACTTC
CASSSSVSSYEQYF
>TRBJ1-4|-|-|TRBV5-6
TGTGCCAGCAGCTCTGGGAGCCTTAATGAAAAACTGTTTTTT
CASSSGSLNEKLFF
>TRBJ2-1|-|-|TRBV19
TGTGCCAGTAGTATAGGGGTTCAGGGTCCGTACAATGAGCAGTTCTTC
CASSIGVQGPYNEQFF
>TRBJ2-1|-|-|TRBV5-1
TGCGCCAGCAGCCCAACGTTCGATGAGCAGTTCTTC
CASSPTFDEQFF
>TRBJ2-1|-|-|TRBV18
TGTGCCAGCTCACCAGAGTATGAGCAGTTCTTC
CASSPEYEQFF
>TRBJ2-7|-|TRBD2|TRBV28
TGTGCCAGCAGTTCGGGACTAGCGGTCTACGAGCAGTACTTC
CASSSGLAVYEQYF